What follows are 22 T cell receptor beta chains derived from one specimen sequenced in a study of cytomegalovirus exposure and HLA in healthy donors. Vbeta (60) and Jbeta (13) primers were used in the PCR. Generated by immunoSEQ multiplex PCR, the TCRdb table keeps only in-frame clones and is missing some. The sample lists some 170,000 clones, approximately 76% occurring once. The sample comprised PBMCs. The receptors here all came from a man in his sixties in good health and CMV-seronegative.

A single count supports this clone. The genes are TRBV28 and TRBJ1-2, with D unclear. V gave up 6 bases and J gave up 7 bases, with 12 bases separating them. This CDR3 region has 12 residues. Per the germline V gene, CDR1 is MDHEN and CDR2 is SYDVKM. This CDR3 reads CASRLAESGYTF. For the CDR3, the DNA is TGTGCCAGCAGACTCGCGGAGAGTGGCTACACCTTC.

The chain employs TRBV5-1 and TRBJ2-3; 15 bases map to TRBD2. Germline V lookup: CDR1 SGHRS, CDR2 YFSETQ. V dropped 4 bases and J dropped 2; count of bases not matched to a gene: 2. This CDR3 spans 16 amino acids. CDR3 in amino acids: CASSRTSGGATDTQYF. Written as DNA, the CDR3 is TGCGCCAGCAGCCGGACTAGCGGGGGGGCCACAGATACGCAGTATTTT.

This chain joins TRBV10-2 and TRBJ1-5, with D perhaps TRBD1 (6 bases). V was clipped by 3 bases and J by 5 bases, with 8 bases between them. This CDR3 has 13 amino acids. Germline CDR1 is WSHSY and CDR2 is SAAADI. The CDR3 is CASSEQGDQPQHF. The CDR3 coding sequence is TGCGCCAGCAGTGAACAGGGTGATCAGCCCCAGCATTTT.

This clone was counted only a few times. The chain employs TRBV6-1 and TRBJ1-2, with D perhaps TRBD1 (6 bases). The germline CDR1 and CDR2 sequences are MNHNS and SASEGT. The CDR3 consists of 15 residues. Trimming took off 7 bases at V and 0 bases at J, with 15 bases between the two ends. CDR3 loop: CASIPGEGANYGYTF. The CDR3 region has the DNA TGTGCCAGCATCCCAGGGGAGGGAGCTAACTATGGCTACACCTTC.

CDR3 in DNA: TGTGCCAGCAGCTTATTACTAGCAGAGACCCAGTACTTC. Protein product: CASSLLLAETQYF. The chain employs TRBV5-4 and TRBJ2-5; possibly TRBD2 for D (6 bases). V was shortened by 2 bases and J by 4 bases, with 9 bases between the two germline ends. Germline V gene lookup returns CDR1 SGHNT and CDR2 YYREEE (reference sequence). This CDR3 has 13 amino acids.

The chain couples TRBV6-5 to TRBJ2-3, with TRBD2 matching over 13 bases. J lost 6 bases, V lost 5 bases, and 5 bases had no gene match. The V gene's germline CDR1 is MNHEY and CDR2 SVGAGI. The CDR3 loop spans 15 amino acids. DNA for the CDR3: TGTGCCAGCAGTCCGACTAGCGGGGGGAGGGATACGCAGTATTTT. Protein product: CASSPTSGGRDTQYF.

This chain joins TRBV5-6 and TRBJ2-2; D unclear. The CDR3 contains 14 residues. Germline CDR1 reads SGHDT; CDR2 reads YYEEEE. Trimming cost V 2 bases and J 1 base, with 6 bases left between them. The CDR3 here is CASSLNRNTGELFF. CDR3 in DNA: TGTGCCAGCAGCTTAAACAGGAACACCGGGGAGCTGTTTTTT.

Regarding this clone: Mismatch with germline at one junction end may stem from a read error. This rearrangement joins TRBV7-9 to TRBJ2-7; D might be TRBD1 (6 bases). Germline CDR1 SEHNR, CDR2 FQNEAQ (reference sequence). The CDR3 extends over 15 amino acids. This chain's CDR3 is CSSSLATGGWNEQYF. CDR3 DNA: TGTTCCAGCAGCTTAGCGACAGGTGGTTGGAACGAGCAGTACTTC.

The chain links TRBV30 to TRBJ2-3; D is unclear. The CDR3 is made up of 11 amino acids. Between the trimmed V and J ends, which lost 3 bases and 5 bases, there was a span of 6 bases. Germline assignment: CDR1 GTSNPN and CDR2 SVGIG (reference sequence). This CDR3 reads CAWSGGDTQYF. The CDR3 DNA sequence: TGTGCCTGGAGCGGCGGAGATACGCAGTATTTT.

This clone came up once. The rearrangement links TRBV7-2 to TRBJ2-4, with 15 bases matching TRBD2. Germline V lookup: CDR1 SGHTA, CDR2 FQGNSA. The CDR3 sequence is 15 residues long. Losses at the gene ends were 5 bases for V and 9 bases for J; bases not matched to a gene: 5. The CDR3 loop reads CASSPGLAGGSIQYF. The DNA of the CDR3 is TGTGCCAGCAGCCCGGGACTAGCGGGAGGAAGCATTCAGTACTTC.

In its sample, this clone was seen a few times. V usage is TRBV7-6 and J usage is TRBJ2-3; 10 bases fit TRBD1. The V gene end was trimmed by 5 bases and the J gene end by 4 bases; junction bases not matched to a gene: 12. The CDR3 loop spans 17 amino acids. The germline gives CDR1 SGHVS, CDR2 FNYEAQ. The CDR3 region is CASSPRPGTGVSDTQYF. In nucleotides, the CDR3 is TGTGCCAGCAGCCCTCGCCCCGGGACAGGGGTTTCAGATACGCAGTATTTT.

A remark on this clone: Within the sample, other DNA sequences also encode this same CDR3. The chain is built from TRBV5-1 and TRBJ2-1; D perhaps matches TRBD1 (6 bases). This CDR3 comprises 14 residues. Germline V gives CDR1 SGHRS, CDR2 YFSETQ. V gave up 4 bases and J gave up 4 bases, with 12 bases separating them. This CDR3 is CASSATGPYNEQFF. The CDR3 nucleotides are TGCGCCAGCAGCGCGACAGGTCCTTACAATGAGCAGTTCTTC. The complete variable domain, with remaining parts taken from reference TRBV5-1 and TRBJ2-1, reads KAGVTQTPRYLIKTRGQQVTLSCSPISGHRSVSWYQQTPGQGLQFLFEYFSETQRNKGNFPGRFSGRQFSNSRSEMNVSTLELGDSALYLCASSATGPYNEQFFGPGTRLTVL.

The chain links TRBV27 to TRBJ2-3; D is uncertain. The V and J ends lost 1 base and 0 bases respectively, with 5 bases between them. The CDR3 is 14 residues long. Per germline, CDR1 MNHEY and CDR2 SMNVEV (reference sequence). The CDR3 DNA follows: TGTGCCAGCAGTTTATTCTTCAGCACAGATACGCAGTATTTT. Protein sequence: CASSLFFSTDTQYF.

The chain couples TRBV7-2 to TRBJ1-1, with D perhaps matching TRBD1 (5 bases). The germline V gene encodes CDR1 SGHTA and CDR2 FQGNSA. V dropped 3 bases and J dropped 10 bases, with 12 bases sitting between them. CDR3 length equals 12 residues. The CDR3 DNA reads TGTGCCAGCAGCTTTACAGGATATCGAGCTTTCTTT. Translating gives CASSFTGYRAFF.

Worth noting for this clone: At the DNA level, this CDR3 is encoded by other sequences in the same sample as well. The V and J genes are TRBV6-5 and TRBJ2-3; tentative D call: TRBD2 (5 bases). The CDR3 is made up of 15 amino acids. V shed 2 bases and J shed 1 base, with 10 bases lying between them. Germline V gene sequence: CDR1 MNHEY, CDR2 SVGAGI. DNA for the CDR3: TGTGCCAGCAGTTACGCCGAGGGAGGCACAGATACGCAGTATTTT. This codes for CASSYAEGGTDTQYF.

This clone was recorded once. This chain links TRBV6-5 with TRBJ2-1, with TRBD1 matching over 7 bases. There are 14 residues in the CDR3. Germline CDR1 is MNHEY and CDR2 is SVGAGI. The J segment lost 5 bases and the V segment lost 6 bases, leaving 7 bases of the junction unmatched. This CDR3 reads CASSLQGSDNEQFF. CDR3 nucleotides: TGTGCCAGCAGCCTACAGGGGTCGGACAATGAGCAGTTCTTC.

V gene TRBV4-3 combines with J gene TRBJ1-5; D ambiguous. In germline, CDR1 is LGHNA, CDR2 YSLEER. This CDR3 has 13 amino acids. The V end was cut by 2 bases, the J end by 2 bases, with 4 bases between. CDR3 in amino acids: CASSQQGNQPQHF. The CDR3 DNA reads TGCGCCAGCAGCCAACAGGGCAATCAGCCCCAGCATTTT.

The chain uses TRBV6-5 and TRBJ2-7; D may be TRBD2 (6 bases). Germline V gene sequence: CDR1 MNHEY, CDR2 SVGAGI. The CDR3 loop spans 14 amino acids. V lost 4 bases, J lost 2 bases, and 12 bases lay in between. The CDR3 is CASSWRDGAYEQYF. The CDR3 DNA reads TGTGCCAGCAGTTGGCGGGACGGTGCCTACGAGCAGTACTTC.

V is TRBV27 and J is TRBJ2-3; the match to TRBD2 covers 9 bases. The germline gives CDR1 MNHEY, CDR2 SMNVEV (reference sequence). Trimming took 3 bases from V and 3 from J; bases not matched to a gene: 1. The length of the CDR3 is 14 residues. The CDR3 reads CASSLREGTDTQYF. CDR3 coding DNA: TGTGCCAGCAGTTTGCGGGAGGGGACAGATACGCAGTATTTT.

The chain links TRBV28 to TRBJ2-7; TRBD2 matches at 8 bases. This CDR3 has 15 residues. Germline-derived CDR1 and CDR2 are MDHEN and SYDVKM. The ends lost 6 bases at V and 0 bases at J; junction bases unmatched: 7. The CDR3 sequence is CASSLLADHSYEQYF. CDR3 DNA sequence: TGTGCCAGCAGCTTACTAGCGGACCACTCCTACGAGCAGTACTTC.

CDR3 protein: CASSENGQPQHF. Written as DNA, the CDR3 is TGTGCCAGCAGTGAAAACGGTCAGCCCCAGCATTTT. The rearrangement uses TRBV6-1 and TRBJ1-5; D is uncertain. Trimming shortened V by 2 bases and J by 6 bases, and 5 bases separated the two germline ends. In germline, CDR1 is MNHNS, CDR2 SASEGT. The CDR3 consists of 12 residues.

The chain links TRBV5-4 to TRBJ1-1, with TRBD1 identical over 8 bases. The junction had 4 bases not matched to a gene; V was cut back by 2 bases and J by 1 base. The CDR3 extends over 15 amino acids. Germline CDR1 is SGHNT and CDR2 is YYREEE (reference sequence). CDR3 DNA sequence: TGTGCCAGCAGCTTCGGCAGGGGGCGGAACACTGAAGCTTTCTTT. It specifies CASSFGRGRNTEAFF.